One sample yielded the 7 T cell receptor beta chains listed below, sequenced in a study of shared clonotypes between healthy human individuals. Assay: immunoSEQ multiplex PCR; the TCRdb copy retains only in-frame clones and omits some. Here the sample spans 2.3 million or so clones, over 85% being singletons. The specimen sequenced was naive CD4+ T cells from PBMCs. The sample's subset: CD45RA+ positively selected. Receptors originate from a man between 18 and 29 years old in good health. Some clones in this sample may be carry-over from other donors' samples.

This rearrangement joins TRBV11-2 to TRBJ2-7, with a possible D match to TRBD2 (6 bases). Trimming pared 1 base from V and 5 bases from J, leaving 12 bases between. This CDR3 is built from 14 residues. From germline, CDR1 is SGHAT and CDR2 FQNNGV. CDR3 DNA: TGTGCCAGCAGCTTAGGGGGACTCAGGAACGAGCAGTACTTC. Its translation: CASSLGGLRNEQYF.

A note on this clone: Within the sample, other DNA sequences also encode this same CDR3. The chain recombines TRBV28 with TRBJ1-1; no definite D call. Germline CDR1 is MDHEN and CDR2 is SYDVKM. This CDR3 is built from 11 residues. Trimming left V 2 bases short and J 6 bases short, with 4 bases between. CDR3 sequence reads: CASSLGAEAFF. The CDR3 DNA follows: TGTGCCAGCAGTTTAGGGGCTGAAGCTTTCTTT.

The chain joins TRBV30 to TRBJ2-1; D might be TRBD2 (6 bases). This CDR3 has 15 residues. CDR1 is GTSNPN and CDR2 is SVGIG in the germline V gene (reference sequence). The germline V and J ends were trimmed by 0 bases and 2 bases, with 11 bases remaining between them. CDR3 in amino acids: CAWSVGRSAYNEQFF. The DNA of the CDR3 is TGTGCCTGGAGTGTAGGGAGGTCGGCCTACAATGAGCAGTTCTTC.

This chain joins TRBV19 and TRBJ2-7; TRBD2 is a possible D gene (5 bases). The V end was cut by 2 bases, the J end by 5 bases, with 13 bases between. Germline V gene lookup returns CDR1 LNHDA and CDR2 SQIVND (reference sequence). The CDR3 runs to 14 residues. CDR3: CASSISLPRDEQYF. The CDR3 DNA is TGTGCCAGTAGTATAAGTCTACCGCGGGACGAGCAGTACTTC.

The chain combines TRBV7-3 with TRBJ2-3, with a weak D call TRBD2 (6 bases). CDR3 length: 16 residues. Trimming cost V 2 bases and J 2 bases, with 14 bases left between them. Germline assignment: CDR1 SGHTA and CDR2 FQGTGA. The CDR3 is CASSLSGTPNTDTQYF. The CDR3 coding sequence is TGTGCCAGCAGCTTATCGGGGACTCCGAACACAGATACGCAGTATTTT.

J is TRBJ2-2 and V is TRBV14, with D tentatively TRBD1 or TRBD2 (5 bases each). The CDR3 runs to 17 residues. Germline V gives CDR1 SGHDN, CDR2 FVKESK. V was cut by 2 bases and J by 4 bases, with 17 bases left in between. The CDR3 sequence: CASSQRSGTQLTGELFF. CDR3 nucleotide sequence: TGTGCCAGCAGCCAAAGGTCCGGGACCCAACTCACCGGGGAGCTGTTTTTT.

The gene calls are TRBV27 and TRBJ2-7; 8 positions match TRBD2. The germline CDR1 and CDR2 sequences are MNHEY and SMNVEV (reference sequence). After removal of 3 bases from V and 5 bases from J, the junction contained 21 bases not matched to a gene. The CDR3 consists of 19 residues. The CDR3 region has the DNA TGTGCCAGCAGTTTCCGCCGACTCTCCCTGGATAGCGGGACCCACGAGCAGTACTTC. Translated: CASSFRRLSLDSGTHEQYF.